These 17 T cell receptor beta chains were all obtained from the same sample, sequenced in a study of blood T cell repertoires in COVID-19. Measured with immunoSEQ multiplex PCR; TCRdb has only the in-frame clones, and not every one. Of 100,000 to 150,000 clones in the sample, roughly 89% were seen once. The sample was peripheral blood. The receptor source for this set is a man in his fifties or sixties with COVID-19, enrolled during active disease.

V gene TRBV5-1 combines with J gene TRBJ1-1; D might be TRBD1 (6 bases). Trimming stripped 0 bases from V and 0 bases from J, with 12 bases between. Germline CDR1 is SGHRS and CDR2 is YFSETQ. The CDR3 spans 16 residues. The CDR3 DNA reads as TGCGCCAGCAGCTTGGAAGGGGGTAAACTGAACACTGAAGCTTTCTTT. Its protein is CASSLEGGKLNTEAFF.

V usage is TRBV5-1 and J usage is TRBJ1-1; weak D call: TRBD1 (5 bases). The CDR3 is 16 residues long. V gave up 2 bases and J gave up 4 bases, with 18 bases separating them. CDR1 is SGHRS and CDR2 is YFSETQ in the germline V gene. The CDR3 DNA is TGCGCCAGCAGCTTAATTACGGGGGGAGGAGGCACTGAAGCTTTCTTT. Protein product: CASSLITGGGGTEAFF. Looking up the rest from reference TRBV5-1 and TRBJ1-1 gives the full variable domain: KAGVTQTPRYLIKTRGQQVTLSCSPISGHRSVSWYQQTPGQGLQFLFEYFSETQRNKGNFPGRFSGRQFSNSRSEMNVSTLELGDSALYLCASSLITGGGGTEAFFGQGTRLTVV.

In its sample, this clone was seen a few times. This chain joins TRBV19 and TRBJ1-2; D ambiguous. Per germline, CDR1 LNHDA and CDR2 SQIVND (reference sequence). V was pared by 7 bases and J by 0 bases, with 15 bases between. The CDR3 is made up of 15 amino acids. CDR3 sequence reads: CASTRLTPANYGYTF. The CDR3 region has the DNA TGTGCCAGTACCCGACTCACTCCAGCTAACTATGGCTACACCTTC.

This chain connects TRBV4-3 to TRBJ2-2; 7 bases match TRBD1. V lost 3 bases, J lost 5 bases, and 9 bases stayed unmatched. The CDR3 is 16 amino acids. Germline V gene sequence: CDR1 LGHNA, CDR2 YSLEER. The CDR3 DNA follows: TGCGCCAGCAGCCATTCGACTCCGACAGGGACCGGGGAGCTGTTTTTT. Protein product: CASSHSTPTGTGELFF.

The V gene is TRBV12-5, the J gene TRBJ1-2; TRBD1 matches at 9 bases. The length of the CDR3 is 15 residues. Germline V gene lookup returns CDR1 LGHNT and CDR2 FRNRAP. J lost 5 bases, V lost 7 bases, and 11 bases had no gene match. DNA of the CDR3: TGTGCTAGTGCCGCCTCGGGACAGGGATATTATGGCTACACCTTC. Amino acid sequence: CASAASGQGYYGYTF.

The rearrangement uses TRBV4-1 and TRBJ2-1; TRBD1 matches 8 bases. J was trimmed by 6 bases and V by 6 bases; bases with no gene match: 13. Germline CDR1 MGHRA, CDR2 YSYEKL. This CDR3 is built from 16 residues. CDR3 in amino acids: CASRLQVGQGANEQFF. CDR3 coding DNA: TGCGCCAGCAGACTACAGGTCGGCCAGGGGGCCAATGAGCAGTTCTTC.

The J gene is TRBJ1-2, the V gene TRBV7-3, with D unresolved. The germline V gene has CDR1 SGHTA and CDR2 FQGTGA. Trimming cost V 6 bases and J 6 bases, with 17 bases left between them. The CDR3 runs to 14 residues. The chain's CDR3 is CASSPSRVSNGYTF. The CDR3 region has the DNA TGTGCCAGCAGTCCCTCCCGGGTCTCGAATGGCTACACCTTC. Drawing the rest from reference TRBV7-3 and TRBJ1-2, the complete variable domain is GAGVSQTPSNKVTEKGKYVELRCDPISGHTALYWYRQSLGQGPEFLIYFQGTGAADDSGLPNDRFFAVRPEGSVSTLKIQRTERGDSAVYLCASSPSRVSNGYTFGSGTRLTVV.

The chain employs TRBV11-3 and TRBJ2-2, with a possible D match to TRBD1 (6 bases). Trimming removed 1 base from V and 7 bases from J, with 13 bases in between. Germline V gives CDR1 SGHNT, CDR2 YENEEA. CDR3 length equals 15 residues. In nucleotides, the CDR3 is TGTGCCAGCAGCTTAGGCAGGGGAGAGGACGGGGAGCTGTTTTTT. It translates to CASSLGRGEDGELFF.

V usage is TRBV5-1 and J usage is TRBJ1-6; 7 bases fit TRBD1. Losses at the gene ends were 0 bases for V and 4 bases for J; bases not matched to a gene: 16. CDR1 and CDR2 (germline): SGHRS, YFSETQ. The CDR3 length is 20 residues. The DNA of the CDR3 is TGCGCCAGCAGCTTGGAAGTGGACAGGAAGTTTGATACATATAATTCACCCCTCCACTTT. The encoded protein is CASSLEVDRKFDTYNSPLHF.

The CDR3 bases are TGCGCCAGCAGCCAATCATACAGTGGGTCCTACAATGAGCAGTTCTTC. Translation: CASSQSYSGSYNEQFF. This chain connects TRBV4-1 to TRBJ2-1, with no clear D. Germline assignment: CDR1 MGHRA and CDR2 YSYEKL. This CDR3 has 16 amino acids. Trimming stripped 2 bases from V and 1 base from J, with 12 bases between.

The chain is built from TRBV7-8 and TRBJ1-4, with D uncertain. This CDR3 is 15 amino acids long. The V gene lost 6 bases and the J gene lost 2 bases, with 13 bases spanning the gap. Germline lookup yields CDR1 SGHVS and CDR2 FQNEAQ. CDR3 sequence reads: CASSLRAPTNEKLFF. Written as DNA, the CDR3 is TGTGCCAGCAGTTTGAGGGCACCTACTAATGAAAAACTGTTTTTT.

J is TRBJ1-1 and V is TRBV19, with D possibly matching TRBD1 (6 bases). The V end lost 6 bases, the J end lost 4 bases, and 27 bases lay between the germline ends. The CDR3 sequence is 18 residues long. CDR1 LNHDA and CDR2 SQIVND come from the germline V gene (reference sequence). CDR3 in DNA: TGTGCCAGTAGCCAACCTATCACAGGGTTCGGGGCGAGCACTGAAGCTTTCTTT. Residues: CASSQPITGFGASTEAFF.

CDR3 protein: CASSYTYEQYF. The CDR3 DNA sequence: TGTGCCAGCAGTTATACTTACGAGCAGTACTTC. This chain links TRBV6-2 or TRBV6-3 with TRBJ2-7, with D unclear. The CDR3 contains 11 residues. Germline lookup yields CDR1 MNHEY and CDR2 SVGEGT. V lost 3 bases, J lost 4 bases, and 4 bases lay in between.

This clone was seen a few times. The rearrangement joins TRBV4-1 to TRBJ1-5; 10 bases map to TRBD1. The CDR3 runs 15 residues. The trim removed 4 bases at V and 5 bases at J, leaving 5 bases unmatched. From germline, CDR1 is MGHRA and CDR2 YSYEKL. The CDR3 spells CASSPTGGEHQPQHF. DNA for the CDR3: TGCGCCAGCAGCCCGACAGGGGGCGAGCATCAGCCCCAGCATTTT.

The chain uses TRBV7-3 and TRBJ1-2; 9 bases fit TRBD1. J lost 7 bases, V lost 5 bases, and 17 bases had no gene match. The CDR3 length is 17 residues. Germline V lookup: CDR1 SGHTA, CDR2 FQGTGA. The CDR3 protein is CASSPHGSGQGGTGYTF. The CDR3 region has the DNA TGTGCCAGCAGCCCCCATGGTTCGGGACAGGGTGGAACTGGCTACACCTTC.

The chain recombines TRBV7-6 with TRBJ2-1; 7 bases map to TRBD2. The germline gives CDR1 SGHVS, CDR2 FNYEAQ. V lost 1 base to trimming and J lost 1 base; unmatched junction nucleotides: 4. This CDR3 contains 16 residues. The CDR3 DNA is TGTGCCAGCAGCTTAGTAAGGACTAGGTCCTACAATGAGCAGTTCTTC. As protein: CASSLVRTRSYNEQFF. Together with reference TRBV7-6 and TRBJ2-1, the CDR3 gives the full variable domain: GAGVSQSPRYKVTKRGQDVALRCDPISGHVSLYWYRQALGQGPEFLTYFNYEAQQDKSGLPNDRFSAERPEGSISTLTIQRTEQRDSAMYRCASSLVRTRSYNEQFFGPGTRLTVL.

The chain employs TRBV3-1 (or the pseudogene TRBV3-2) and TRBJ1-6, with 7 bases aligning to TRBD1. The CDR3 is 16 amino acids. Looked up from germline, CDR1 is LGHDT and CDR2 is YNNKEL (reference sequence). With V trimmed by 4 bases and J by 7 bases, 10 bases remained unmatched. The CDR3 sequence: CASSPSDRALNSPLHF. The CDR3 region has the DNA TGTGCCAGCAGCCCTTCCGACAGGGCCCTGAATTCACCCCTCCACTTT.